This T cell receptor (beta chain) derives from a study of vaccination and CD4 T cells after COVID-19. Notes on the study in general: Reactive clone data from convalescent patients indicated a median of 86.3% appearing only post-vaccination.

Cultured CD4+ T-cell DNA underwent Oncomine TCR Beta short-read sequencing. Genomic DNA was isolated from CD4+ T cells that had been cultured. Using its own MiXCR run on the PCR reads, TCRdb lists one record per CDR3 protein. The table shows about 11,000 distinct CDR3 sequences, with about half occurring only once. Stated treatment: roughly ten-day PBMC culture with coronavirus spike peptide pools or control peptides (ViraFEST assay). Positive PCR tests were logged from March through December 2020, ahead of US Alpha, Beta and Delta variants. V was cut by 0 bases and J by 5 bases, with 10 bases left in between. The CDR3 loop spans 15 amino acids. Germline assignment: CDR1 LGHDT and CDR2 YNNKEL (reference sequence). Worth noting for this clonotype: Its target is not known.

The chain employs TRBV3-1 and TRBJ1-4; D not certain. The receptor was isolated from a human donor who had recovered from COVID-19. The sequenced material came from CD4+ T cells from blood, cultured in vitro. In DNA, the CDR3 is TGTGCCAGCAGCCAAGATCAGGCCTTGAATGAAAAACTGTTTTTT. Translated, it gives CASSQDQALNEKLFF. The variable domain in full, completed from reference TRBV3-1 and TRBJ1-4, reads DTAVSQTPKYLVTQMGNDKSIKCEQNLGHDTMYWYKQDSKKFLKIMFSYNNKELIINETVPNRFSPKSPDKAHLNLHINSLELGDSAVYFCASSQDQALNEKLFFGSGTQLSVL.